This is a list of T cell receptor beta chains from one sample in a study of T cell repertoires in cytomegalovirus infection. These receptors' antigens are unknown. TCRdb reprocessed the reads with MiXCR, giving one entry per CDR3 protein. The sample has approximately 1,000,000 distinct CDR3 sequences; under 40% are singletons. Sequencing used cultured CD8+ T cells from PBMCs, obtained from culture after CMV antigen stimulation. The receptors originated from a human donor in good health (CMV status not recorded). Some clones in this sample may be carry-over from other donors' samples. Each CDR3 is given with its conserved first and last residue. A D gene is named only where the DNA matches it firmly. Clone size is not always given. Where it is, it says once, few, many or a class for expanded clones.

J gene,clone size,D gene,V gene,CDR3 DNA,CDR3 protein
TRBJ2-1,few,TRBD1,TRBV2,TGTGCCAGCAGTTCGTTTGATCAGGGGGCAGTAAGTGAGCAGTTCTTC,CASSSFDQGAVSEQFF
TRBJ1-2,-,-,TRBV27,TGTGCCAGCAGTTTATCGATGGGGGCCTATGGCTACACCTTC,CASSLSMGAYGYTF
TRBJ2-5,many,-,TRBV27,TGTGCCAGCACGGACAGTCAAGAGACCCAGTACTTC,CASTDSQETQYF
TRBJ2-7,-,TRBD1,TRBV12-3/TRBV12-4,TGTGCCAGCCAGACAGGGGTGAACGAGCAGTACTTC,CASQTGVNEQYF
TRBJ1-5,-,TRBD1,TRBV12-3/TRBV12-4,TGTGCCAGCAGTTTTTCAACCGGGACAGCCGATCAGCCCCAGCATTTT,CASSFSTGTADQPQHF
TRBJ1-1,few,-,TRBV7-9,TGTGCCAGCAGCCCCCGGGGGGGGCAGGGCACTGAAGCTTTCTTT,CASSPRGGQGTEAFF
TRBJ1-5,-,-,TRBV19,TGTGCCAGTACCATATCTCTCCGAAGGGGGAGGTTAGGCCAGCCCCAGCATTTT,CASTISLRRGRLGQPQHF
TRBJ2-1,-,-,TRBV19,TGTGCCAGTAGTATAGGGGGCATCCATGAGCAGTTCTTC,CASSIGGIHEQFF
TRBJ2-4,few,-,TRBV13,TGTGCCAGCAGCCCGGACAGTAAGGGTACCAAAAACATTCAGTACTTC,CASSPDSKGTKNIQYF
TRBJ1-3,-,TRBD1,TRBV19,TGTGCCACCTCGACAGGGTTGGACACCATATATTTT,CATSTGLDTIYF
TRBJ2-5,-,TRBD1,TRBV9,TGTGCCAGCAGCGTAGCCCGGACAGGGGAAGAGACCCAGTACTTC,CASSVARTGEETQYF
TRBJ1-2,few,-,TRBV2,TGTGCCACCGCCACAGGGTCCTACACCTTC,CATATGSYTF
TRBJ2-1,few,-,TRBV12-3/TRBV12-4,TGTGCCAGCAGTTCCCTGAGGGGGGCCCCATACAATGAGCAGTTCTTC,CASSSLRGAPYNEQFF
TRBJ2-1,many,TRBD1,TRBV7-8,TGTGCCAGCAGCCCAGACAGGGGGCCCTACAATGAGCAGTTCTTC,CASSPDRGPYNEQFF
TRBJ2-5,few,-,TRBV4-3,TGCGCCAGCAGCCAAGTTCAGGATCCACTGTACCAAGAGACCCAGTACTTC,CASSQVQDPLYQETQYF
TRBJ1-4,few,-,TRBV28,TGTGCCAGCAGTTCACAGGGACCCAAAAATGAAAAACTGTTTTTT,CASSSQGPKNEKLFF
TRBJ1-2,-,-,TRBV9,TGTGCCAGCAGCGACCCCTGGGAGGCTGCCCTCTCCTATGGCTACACCTTC,CASSDPWEAALSYGYTF
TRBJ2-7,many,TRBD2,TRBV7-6,TGTGCCAGCAGCTTATTGACTAGCGGGGATTACGAGCAGTACTTC,CASSLLTSGDYEQYF
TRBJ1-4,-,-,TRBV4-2,TGTGCCAGCAGCCTCGAGGACAGTTCGAATGAAAAACTGTTTTTT,CASSLEDSSNEKLFF
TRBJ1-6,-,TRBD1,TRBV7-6,TGTGCCAGCAGCTCCGGACAGGGCTGGGGTTCACCCCTCCACTTT,CASSSGQGWGSPLHF
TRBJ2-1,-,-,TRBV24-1,TGTGCCACCAGTGATTTGTCTGGCAGTAGCTACAATGAGCAGTTCTTC,CATSDLSGSSYNEQFF
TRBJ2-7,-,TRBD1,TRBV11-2,TGTGCCAGCAGCTCCCGGACAGGTTCCGAGCAGTACTTC,CASSSRTGSEQYF
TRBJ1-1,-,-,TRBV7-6,TGTGCCAGCAGCGCCGGGGGGGAGGGGAACACTGAAGCTTTCTTT,CASSAGGEGNTEAFF
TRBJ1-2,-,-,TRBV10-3,TGTGCCATCAGTGCGGGACGGAAGCTCACCTCTGGCTACACCTTC,CAISAGRKLTSGYTF
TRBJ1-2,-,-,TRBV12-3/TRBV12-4,TGTGCCAGCAGACAGGGTTTCAACTATGGCTACACCTTC,CASRQGFNYGYTF
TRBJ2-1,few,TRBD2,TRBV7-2,TGTGCCAGCAGCTTAACTTTGGGACTAGCGGGGGTTGAGCAGTTCTTC,CASSLTLGLAGVEQFF
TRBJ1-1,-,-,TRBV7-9,TGTGCCAGCAGCTTAGCGGCAGGGGCCACTGAAGCTTTCTTT,CASSLAAGATEAFF
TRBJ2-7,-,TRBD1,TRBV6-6,TGTGCCAGCAGCCGGGACAGGGGCGACTACGAGCAGTACTTC,CASSRDRGDYEQYF
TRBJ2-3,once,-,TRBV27,TGTGCCTGCAGTTTACTTGGGGGAGCAGATACGCAGTATTTT,CACSLLGGADTQYF
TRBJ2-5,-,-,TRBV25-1,TGTGCCAGCAATGGACAGTGGCAAGAGACCCAGTACTTC,CASNGQWQETQYF
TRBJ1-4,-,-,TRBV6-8,TGTGCCAGCAGTTACGAGGGGGCTAATGAAAAACTGTTTTTT,CASSYEGANEKLFF
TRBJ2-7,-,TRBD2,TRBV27,TGTGCCAGCAGTTTCTTCACGGACCCAGCGGGGGACGAGCAGTACTTC,CASSFFTDPAGDEQYF
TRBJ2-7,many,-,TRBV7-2,TGTGCCAGCAGCTTAAAAAGGCACCTGATGGGGGGCTCTCTCGAGCAGTACTTC,CASSLKRHLMGGSLEQYF
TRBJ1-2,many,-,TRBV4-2,TGTGCCAGCAGCCAAGAAATTACAGGGTCCTATGGCTACACCTTC,CASSQEITGSYGYTF
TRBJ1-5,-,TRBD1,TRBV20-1,TGCAGTGCCGGAGGGCCGGGACAGGGGACATATATTAGCAATCAGCCCCAGCATTTT,CSAGGPGQGTYISNQPQHF
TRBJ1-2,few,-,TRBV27,TGTGCCAGCAGACATACGGGAAACTATGGCTACACCTTC,CASRHTGNYGYTF
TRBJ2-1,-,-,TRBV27,TGTGCCAGCAGTTTAAGTATCCCCCTCAATGAGCAGTTCTTC,CASSLSIPLNEQFF
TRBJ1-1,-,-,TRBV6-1,TGTGCCAGCTGTGAAGGTTGGCGGTTGAACACTGAAGCTTTCTTT,CASCEGWRLNTEAFF
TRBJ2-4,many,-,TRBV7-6,TGTGCCAGCAGCCCAACATTCACCGGGGACATTCAGTACTTC,CASSPTFTGDIQYF
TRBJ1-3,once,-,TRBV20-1,TGCAGTGCGGATATGGAACCACCCCACTCTGGAAACACCATATATTTT,CSADMEPPHSGNTIYF
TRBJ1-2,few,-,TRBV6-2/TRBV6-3,TGTGCCAGCAGGATCTCGACAAGCGGGTACTATGGCTACACCTTC,CASRISTSGYYGYTF
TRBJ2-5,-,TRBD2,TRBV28,TGTGCCAGCAGCTTCAGACCGGGACTAGCAATCATTGACCAGTACTTC,CASSFRPGLAIIDQYF
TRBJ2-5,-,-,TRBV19,TGTGCCAGTAGTATGGATATTGGGGGAAAGACCCAGTACTTC,CASSMDIGGKTQYF
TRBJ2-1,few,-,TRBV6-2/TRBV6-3,TGTGCCAGCAGCTTCCCCGACAGCCCCAATGAGCAGTTCTTC,CASSFPDSPNEQFF
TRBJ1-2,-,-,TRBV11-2,TGTGCCAGCAGCTTCGGGGGAGACCTTAACTATGGCTACACCTTC,CASSFGGDLNYGYTF
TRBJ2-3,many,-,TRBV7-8,TGTGCCAGCAGCCCGATGGGAGATACGCAGTATTTT,CASSPMGDTQYF
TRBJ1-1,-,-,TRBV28,TGTGCCAGCAGTCCGCCCCCCATAAATTTTGGGAACACTGAAGCTTTCTTT,CASSPPPINFGNTEAFF
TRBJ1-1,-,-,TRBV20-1,TGCAGTGCTAGAGATATTCTACACTGGGCTGAAGCTTTCTTT,CSARDILHWAEAFF
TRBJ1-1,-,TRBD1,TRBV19,TGTGCCAGTAGTATTGACAGGGTGTTCACTGAAGCTTTCTTT,CASSIDRVFTEAFF
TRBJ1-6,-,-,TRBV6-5,TGTGCCAGCACCCCGGACACTAATTCACCCCTCCACTTT,CASTPDTNSPLHF
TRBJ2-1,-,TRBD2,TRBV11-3,TGTGCCAGCAGCTTAGAGTCAACTAGCGGGGTTTCCTACAATGAGCAGTTCTTC,CASSLESTSGVSYNEQFF
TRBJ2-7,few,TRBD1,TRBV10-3,TGTGCCATCAGTGAACCAGACAGGGCTCGCGAGCAGTACTTC,CAISEPDRAREQYF
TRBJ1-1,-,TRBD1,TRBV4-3,TGCGCCAGCAGCCAAGGCCCAGGGGGCCAGAACACTGAAGCTTTCTTT,CASSQGPGGQNTEAFF
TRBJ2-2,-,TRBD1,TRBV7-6,TGTGTCAGCAGCTTCGGTCGGGACAGGGGGAACACCGGGGAGCTGTTTTTT,CVSSFGRDRGNTGELFF